What follows are 27 T cell receptor beta chains derived from one specimen sequenced in a study of blood T cells in healthy people across ages. For the second PCR, which ran for roughly 6 to 12 cycles, a sample-barcoded 5' primer and a J-beta primer mix were used. Via MiXCR, TCRdb re-called the 5' RACE reads, giving one row per CDR3 protein. The sample lists around 800,000 distinct CDR3 sequences, 40% to 50% occurring once. Sequenced input: blood. These receptors all come from a man aged 55 to 70 in good health.

The gene calls are TRBV18 and TRBJ2-6, with 7 nucleotides matching TRBD1. The CDR3 is made up of 16 amino acids. Germline V gene data show CDR1 as KGHSH and CDR2 as LQKENI. V lost 3 bases to trimming and J lost 0 bases; unmatched junction nucleotides: 2. The CDR3 is CASSPGQTSGANVLTF. CDR3 DNA sequence: TGTGCCAGCTCACCGGGACAGACCTCTGGGGCCAACGTCCTGACTTTC.

The chain links TRBV12-5 to TRBJ2-5, with D tentatively TRBD2 (5 bases). The CDR3 totals 13 residues. Germline CDR1 LGHNT, CDR2 FRNRAP. V dropped 4 bases and J dropped 5 bases, with 11 bases sitting between them. CDR3 loop: CASGSAVAETQYF. CDR3 in DNA: TGTGCTAGTGGTTCAGCGGTTGCGGAGACCCAGTACTTC.

The V gene is TRBV20-1, the J gene TRBJ2-1; D might be TRBD1 (5 bases). This CDR3 spans 15 amino acids. Germline V gene sequence: CDR1 DFQATT, CDR2 SNEGSKA (reference sequence). Between the trimmed V and J ends, which lost 6 bases and 3 bases, there was a span of 18 bases. The CDR3: CSAHLPGAHYNEQFF. Here the CDR3 DNA reads TGCAGTGCCCACCTTCCTGGGGCCCACTACAATGAGCAGTTCTTC.

This clonotype has at least ten counts. This chain connects TRBV20-1 to TRBJ2-7, with TRBD2 matching 10 bases. Trimming cost V 4 bases and J 0 bases; bases outside gene matches: 3. The CDR3 runs 14 residues. Germline CDR1 is DFQATT and CDR2 is SNEGSKA (reference sequence). The CDR3 spells CSAIRTSGSYEQYF. The CDR3 DNA sequence: TGCAGTGCTATAAGGACTAGCGGCTCCTACGAGCAGTACTTC.

This clonotype appeared a few times. The V and J genes are TRBV28 and TRBJ1-5, with 8 bases matching TRBD1. The junction had 7 bases not matched to a gene; V was cut back by 7 bases and J by 5 bases. Germline assignment: CDR1 MDHEN and CDR2 SYDVKM. The CDR3 length is 14 residues. This CDR3 reads CASTLGQGYQPQHF. The CDR3 bases are TGTGCCAGCACCCTTGGACAGGGATATCAGCCCCAGCATTTT.

Only a few counts were recorded for this clonotype. The chain is built from TRBV30 and TRBJ2-7; possibly TRBD1 for D (6 bases). CDR1 and CDR2 (germline): GTSNPN, SVGIG (reference sequence). V was shortened by 8 bases and J by 5 bases, with 19 bases between the two germline ends. The CDR3 loop spans 13 amino acids. The CDR3 region is CAAIQGGGHEQYF. The CDR3 bases are TGTGCCGCGATTCAGGGTGGGGGCCACGAGCAGTACTTC.

Notes on this clonotype: An end of the junction does not agree with germline; a read error may underlie this. The chain carries TRBV20-1 and TRBJ2-5; possibly TRBD2 for D (5 bases). Germline assignment: CDR1 DFQATT and CDR2 SNEGSKA (reference sequence). The CDR3 is 15 amino acids. The CDR3 DNA is TGCAATGCTAGAGGGATTTGGCCCGCCCAAGAGACCCAGTACTTC. Translating it yields CNARGIWPAQETQYF.

This clonotype was found a few times. V usage is TRBV6-1 and J usage is TRBJ2-1; 10 nucleotides align to TRBD2. The junction had 4 bases not matched to a gene; V was cut back by 7 bases and J by 4 bases. Germline CDR1 and CDR2: MNHNS and SASEGT. CDR3 length equals 14 residues. The CDR3 nucleotides read TGTGCCAGCAAACTAGCGGGGCCGTACAATGAGCAGTTCTTC. Residues: CASKLAGPYNEQFF.

V and J are TRBV29-1 and TRBJ2-1, with 10 nucleotides matching TRBD1. V shed 4 bases and J 2 bases; nucleotides not matched to a gene: 5. The CDR3 is 15 amino acids. Germline assignment: CDR1 SQVTM and CDR2 ANQGSEA. The CDR3 protein is CSVGRTGGTYNEQFF. The CDR3, as DNA: TGCAGCGTTGGTCGGACAGGGGGTACCTACAATGAGCAGTTCTTC.

Only one count was recorded for this clonotype. This sequence joins TRBV6-2 or TRBV6-3 and TRBJ1-1; D gene uncertain. The V end lost 4 bases, the J end lost 6 bases, and 9 bases lay between the germline ends. This CDR3 has 12 amino acids. Germline V gene data show CDR1 as MNHEY and CDR2 as SVGEGT. CDR3: CASSCPSSEAFF. As DNA, the CDR3 is TGTGCCAGCAGTTGCCCCTCTTCTGAAGCTTTCTTT.

This chain connects TRBV7-9 to TRBJ2-5; TRBD1 matches 9 bases. Germline V gene sequence: CDR1 SEHNR, CDR2 FQNEAQ (reference sequence). V was pared by 5 bases and J by 0 bases, with 10 bases of the junction left unmatched. CDR3 length equals 17 residues. Here the CDR3 reads CASSGHLDRGHQETQYF. The CDR3 nucleotides are TGTGCCAGCAGCGGGCACTTGGACAGGGGACACCAAGAGACCCAGTACTTC.

This clonotype has a handful of counts. The chain carries TRBV7-2 and TRBJ2-3; D is unclear. From germline, CDR1 is SGHTA and CDR2 FQGNSA. The V and J ends lost 5 bases and 5 bases respectively, with 14 bases between them. The CDR3 length is 14 residues. DNA for the CDR3: TGTGCCAGCAGCCCCCCCCTGCAAGTAGATACGCAGTATTTT. Its protein is CASSPPLQVDTQYF.

The genes are TRBV6-2 or TRBV6-3 and TRBJ1-2; the D is unclear. Germline loops: CDR1 MNHEY, CDR2 SVGEGT. With 5 bases removed from V and 0 bases from J, the gap between germline ends came to 7 bases. The CDR3 is 13 amino acids. As DNA, the CDR3 is TGTGCCAGCAGTGCCACCTCTAACTATGGCTACACCTTC. Protein sequence: CASSATSNYGYTF.

This clonotype was found a few times. V and J are TRBV20-1 and TRBJ1-1; tentative D call: TRBD1 (5 bases). V was shortened by 1 base and J by 5 bases, with 23 bases between the two germline ends. The CDR3 runs 17 residues. Germline CDR1 and CDR2: DFQATT and SNEGSKA (reference sequence). The CDR3 DNA reads TGCAGTGCTAGAGTGGGGAGACGAGATTCCCGGGGGACTGAAGCTTTCTTT. It specifies CSARVGRRDSRGTEAFF.

The chain combines TRBV27 with TRBJ1-2; D is uncertain. The germline gives CDR1 MNHEY, CDR2 SMNVEV (reference sequence). Deletions cut 2 bases from V and 4 bases from J, with 11 bases between. The CDR3 spans 14 residues. This CDR3 is CASSLIGSSYGYTF. The CDR3 DNA follows: TGTGCCAGCAGTTTAATAGGCAGTTCCTATGGCTACACCTTC.

V gene TRBV6-2 or TRBV6-3 combines with J gene TRBJ2-3, with TRBD1 as a possible D gene (5 bases). Germline CDR1 is MNHEY and CDR2 is SVGEGT. The CDR3 covers 15 residues. V lost 7 bases and J lost 0, with 14 bases in between. The CDR3 reads CASISRRTSTDTQYF. CDR3 DNA sequence: TGTGCCAGCATCTCAAGACGGACAAGCACAGATACGCAGTATTTT.

The chain combines TRBV4-3 with TRBJ1-2, with TRBD1 identical over 10 bases. Germline CDR1 reads LGHNA; CDR2 reads YSLEER. J was trimmed by 8 bases and V by 4 bases; bases with no gene match: 10. This CDR3 has 15 amino acids. The CDR3 DNA reads TGCGCCAGCAGCCTCCGGGACAGGGGTTCTGAAGGCTACACCTTC. Translation gives CASSLRDRGSEGYTF.

This chain joins TRBV27 and TRBJ1-6, with TRBD1 identical over 8 bases. With V trimmed by 6 bases and J by 8 bases, 3 bases remained unmatched. Per germline, CDR1 MNHEY and CDR2 SMNVEV (reference sequence). The CDR3 length is 13 residues. The CDR3 DNA sequence: TGTGCCAGCAGGCAGGGGGCGGATTCACCCCTCCACTTT. Translated: CASRQGADSPLHF.

The chain links TRBV20-1 to TRBJ2-5, with D possibly being TRBD1 or TRBD2 (6 bases each). This CDR3 is built from 14 residues. The V gene's germline CDR1 is DFQATT and CDR2 SNEGSKA (reference sequence). V was pared by 5 bases and J by 5 bases, with 18 bases between. The CDR3 DNA follows: TGCAGTGCTCTGGACAGCGGGCGGTGGGAGACCCAGTACTTC. This translates into CSALDSGRWETQYF.

As regards this clonotype: A much larger clonotype is one base distant, so this may be a read error. The chain is built from TRBV27 and TRBJ2-5; TRBD2 aligns across 11 bases. Germline CDR1 MNHEY, CDR2 SMNVEV (reference sequence). The CDR3 is 18 residues long. CDR3 protein: CAGSLWQPGLAGQETQYF. Written as DNA, the CDR3 is TGTGCCGGCAGTTTATGGCAGCCCGGACTAGCGGGCCAAGAGACCCAGTACTTC.

V and J are TRBV6-2 or TRBV6-3 and TRBJ1-6, with 8 positions matching TRBD1. V lost 10 bases to trimming and J lost 7 bases; unmatched junction nucleotides: 9. This CDR3 contains 14 residues. Per germline, CDR1 MNHEY and CDR2 SVGEGT. The CDR3: CAISWTGNNSPLHF. As DNA, the CDR3 is TGTGCCATCAGCTGGACAGGGAACAATTCACCCCTCCACTTT.

The rearrangement uses TRBV9 and TRBJ2-6, with D perhaps matching TRBD1 or TRBD2 (5 bases each). CDR1 is SGDLS, CDR2 YYNGEE, per germline. The V and J ends lost 3 bases and 3 bases respectively, with 7 bases between them. The CDR3 consists of 14 residues. This CDR3 reads CASSAGRGANVLTF. DNA of the CDR3: TGTGCCAGCAGCGCGGGACGTGGGGCCAACGTCCTGACTTTC. The full variable domain, its missing parts supplied by reference TRBV9 and TRBJ2-6, is DSGVTQTPKHLITATGQRVTLRCSPRSGDLSVYWYQQSLDQGLQFLIQYYNGEERAKGNILERFSAQQFPDLHSELNLSSLELGDSALYFCASSAGRGANVLTFGAGSRLTVL.

This clonotype is categorized as medium-sized. The CDR3 coding sequence is TGTGCCAGCAGCACCGGGACCGTTGGTACAACTGAGCAGTTCTTC. This sequence encodes CASSTGTVGTTEQFF. The V gene is TRBV9, the J gene TRBJ2-1; D tentatively reads TRBD1 or TRBD2 (5 bases each). CDR3 size: 15 residues. Germline loops: CDR1 SGDLS, CDR2 YYNGEE. The V end lost 4 bases, the J end lost 9 bases, and 20 bases lay between the germline ends. The variable domain in full, with the rest retrieved from reference TRBV9 and TRBJ2-1, is DSGVTQTPKHLITATGQRVTLRCSPRSGDLSVYWYQQSLDQGLQFLIQYYNGEERAKGNILERFSAQQFPDLHSELNLSSLELGDSALYFCASSTGTVGTTEQFFGPGTRLTVL.

The rearrangement joins TRBV14 to TRBJ2-1, with 8 bases aligning to TRBD1. V lost 0 bases and J lost 14; bases outside the gene matches: 6. CDR3 length equals 13 residues. Germline V CDR1 and CDR2: SGHDN, FVKESK. The CDR3 DNA sequence: TGTGCCAGCAGCCAAGAGGACAGGGAGTCGAAGTTCTTC. Translating gives CASSQEDRESKFF.

The rearrangement joins TRBV15 to TRBJ1-5; D is perhaps TRBD1 (6 bases). CDR1 is LNHNV, CDR2 YYDKDF, per germline (reference sequence). Trimming took off 3 bases at V and 3 bases at J, with 12 bases between the two ends. This CDR3 region has 15 residues. The CDR3 spells CATSRLGGSNQPQHF. The CDR3 bases are TGTGCCACCAGCAGGCTAGGGGGTTCCAATCAGCCCCAGCATTTT.

This chain joins TRBV6-1 and TRBJ2-4; a possible D gene is TRBD1 (5 bases). The DNA end favors TRBJ2-7, so the J call may be wrong. There are 13 residues in the CDR3. Germline lookup yields CDR1 MNHNS and CDR2 SASEGT. The CDR3 loop is CASTRAVAYEQYF. The CDR3 nucleotides are TGTGCCAGCACCAGGGCTGTGGCCTACGAGCAGTACTTC.

This clonotype was picked up a small number of times. J is TRBJ1-6 and V is TRBV4-2; TRBD1 agrees at 7 bases. Trimming removed 1 base from V and 9 bases from J; junction bases left unmatched: 6. Germline V lookup: CDR1 LGHNA, CDR2 YNFKEQ. The CDR3 length is 15 residues. The CDR3 DNA reads TGTGCCAGCAGCCAAGGGACAGGCTCACGTTCACCCCTCCACTTT. Its protein is CASSQGTGSRSPLHF.